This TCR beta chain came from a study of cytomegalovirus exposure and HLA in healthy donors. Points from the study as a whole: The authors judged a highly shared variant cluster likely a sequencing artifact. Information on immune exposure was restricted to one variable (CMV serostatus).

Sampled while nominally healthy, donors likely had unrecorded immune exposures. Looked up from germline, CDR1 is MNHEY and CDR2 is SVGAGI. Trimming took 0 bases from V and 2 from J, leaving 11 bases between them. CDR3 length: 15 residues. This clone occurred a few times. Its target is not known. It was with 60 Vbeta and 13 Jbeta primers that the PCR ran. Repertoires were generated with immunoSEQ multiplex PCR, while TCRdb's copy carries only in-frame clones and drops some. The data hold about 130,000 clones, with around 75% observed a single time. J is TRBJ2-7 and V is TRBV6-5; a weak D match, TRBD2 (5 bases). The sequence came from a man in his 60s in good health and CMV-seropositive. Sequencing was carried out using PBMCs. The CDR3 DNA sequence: TGTGCCAGCAGTTACTCGAGCGGTCAGACCTACGAGCAGTACTTC. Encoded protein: CASSYSSGQTYEQYF.